A selection of T cell receptor beta chains follows, all from one sample in a study of OX40 agonist ivuxolimab in advanced cancers. Sequenced by immunoSEQ multiplex PCR; TCRdb stores in-frame clones only, minus some. This table holds about 52,000 clones, under 95% found once. This sample comprised CD4+ or CD8+ T cells sorted from blood, obtained in a trial of the OX40 agonist ivuxolimab. The receptors originated from an adult with an advanced solid tumor such as melanoma, head and neck, liver or kidney cancer. Each CDR3 is given with its conserved first and last residue. The D gene is left open where the match is weak. The size of a clone is reported for some rows only, either as once, few or many, or as a class for expanded clones.

d_gene: .
j_gene: TRBJ2-7
v_gene: TRBV9
len: 13
abundance: .
CDR3aa: CASSVDPSYEQYF
CDR3nt: TGTGCCAGCAGCGTAGACCCCTCCTACGAGCAGTACTTC

d_gene: .
j_gene: TRBJ2-7
v_gene: TRBV5-1
len: 11
abundance: .
CDR3aa: CASKGTEEQYF
CDR3nt: TGCGCCAGCAAGGGCACTGAGGAGCAGTACTTC

d_gene: .
j_gene: TRBJ2-7
v_gene: TRBV27
len: 14
abundance: .
CDR3aa: CASSLRVVGYEQYF
CDR3nt: TGTGCCAGCAGTTTAAGGGTTGTAGGCTACGAGCAGTACTTC

d_gene: TRBD2
j_gene: TRBJ2-7
v_gene: TRBV18
len: 13
abundance: .
CDR3aa: CASSPAGVYEQYF
CDR3nt: TGTGCCAGCTCACCGGCGGGAGTTTACGAGCAGTACTTC

d_gene: TRBD1
j_gene: TRBJ2-1
v_gene: TRBV11-1
len: 15
abundance: .
CDR3aa: CASSRRDRGYNEQFF
CDR3nt: TGTGCCAGCAGCCGCCGGGACAGGGGTTACAATGAGCAGTTCTTC

d_gene: .
j_gene: TRBJ2-7
v_gene: TRBV28
len: 16
abundance: .
CDR3aa: CASSLVLAESSYEQYF
CDR3nt: TGTGCCAGCAGTTTAGTGTTGGCGGAGAGCTCCTACGAGCAGTACTTC

d_gene: .
j_gene: TRBJ2-7
v_gene: TRBV5-5
len: 13
abundance: .
CDR3aa: CASSPVRESEQYF
CDR3nt: TGTGCCAGCAGCCCGGTTAGGGAGTCCGAGCAGTACTTC

d_gene: .
j_gene: TRBJ2-7
v_gene: TRBV9
len: 14
abundance: .
CDR3aa: CASSASFSIHEQYF
CDR3nt: TGTGCCAGCAGCGCCTCGTTCTCGATCCACGAGCAGTACTTC

d_gene: TRBD2
j_gene: TRBJ2-1
v_gene: TRBV27
len: 14
abundance: .
CDR3aa: CASKRAGGHNEQFF
CDR3nt: TGTGCCAGCAAAAGAGCGGGAGGACACAATGAGCAGTTCTTC

d_gene: .
j_gene: TRBJ2-3
v_gene: TRBV7-8
len: 12
abundance: .
CDR3aa: CASREGADTQYF
CDR3nt: TGTGCCAGCAGGGAGGGGGCAGATACGCAGTATTTT

d_gene: .
j_gene: TRBJ2-2
v_gene: TRBV27
len: 13
abundance: .
CDR3aa: CASSLTGPGELFF
CDR3nt: TGTGCCAGCAGTTTAACCGGGCCCGGGGAGCTGTTTTTT

d_gene: .
j_gene: TRBJ1-4
v_gene: TRBV15
len: 13
abundance: .
CDR3aa: CATSREDNEKLFF
CDR3nt: TGTGCCACCAGCAGAGAAGATAATGAAAAACTGTTTTTT

d_gene: .
j_gene: TRBJ1-1
v_gene: TRBV5-1
len: 13
abundance: .
CDR3aa: CASSPGTVIEAFF
CDR3nt: TGCGCCAGCAGCCCGGGGACGGTAATTGAAGCTTTCTTT

d_gene: .
j_gene: TRBJ2-7
v_gene: TRBV30
len: 16
abundance: .
CDR3aa: CAWSQPGQQRVYEQYF
CDR3nt: TGTGCCTGGAGTCAACCAGGACAGCAGAGGGTCTACGAGCAGTACTTC

d_gene: .
j_gene: TRBJ1-2
v_gene: TRBV30
len: 15
abundance: once
CDR3aa: CAWSPWGQGRYGYTF
CDR3nt: TGTGCCTGGAGTCCATGGGGCCAGGGGCGTTACGGCTACACCTTC

d_gene: .
j_gene: TRBJ2-1
v_gene: TRBV7-2
len: 15
abundance: .
CDR3aa: CASSLGDFGYNEQFF
CDR3nt: TGTGCCAGCAGCTTGGGTGATTTTGGGTACAATGAGCAGTTCTTC

d_gene: TRBD1
j_gene: TRBJ2-7
v_gene: TRBV28
len: 15
abundance: .
CDR3aa: CASSPTGTASYEQYF
CDR3nt: TGTGCCAGCAGTCCGACCGGGACAGCCTCCTACGAGCAGTACTTC

d_gene: TRBD1
j_gene: TRBJ2-7
v_gene: TRBV9
len: 14
abundance: once
CDR3aa: CASSAGTAPYEQYF
CDR3nt: TGTGCCAGCAGCGCCGGGACAGCACCCTACGAGCAGTACTTC

d_gene: .
j_gene: TRBJ2-1
v_gene: TRBV13
len: 12
abundance: .
CDR3aa: CASSPGLNEQFF
CDR3nt: TGTGCCAGCAGCCCAGGGCTCAATGAGCAGTTCTTC

d_gene: .
j_gene: TRBJ2-5
v_gene: TRBV11-2
len: 14
abundance: .
CDR3aa: CASSLGLIQETQYF
CDR3nt: TGTGCCAGCAGCTTGGGACTGATTCAAGAGACCCAGTACTTC

d_gene: .
j_gene: TRBJ2-3
v_gene: TRBV5-5
len: 12
abundance: .
CDR3aa: CASSSAGAHQYF
CDR3nt: TGTGCCAGCAGTAGTGCAGGGGCCCATCAGTATTTT

d_gene: .
j_gene: TRBJ2-4
v_gene: TRBV27
len: 10
abundance: .
CDR3aa: CASRGNIQYF
CDR3nt: TGTGCCAGCAGGGGAAACATTCAGTACTTC

d_gene: .
j_gene: TRBJ2-5
v_gene: TRBV4-2
len: 15
abundance: .
CDR3aa: CASSQEGVNQETQYF
CDR3nt: TGTGCCAGCAGCCAAGAGGGTGTCAACCAAGAGACCCAGTACTTC

d_gene: .
j_gene: TRBJ1-1
v_gene: TRBV30
len: 15
abundance: .
CDR3aa: CAWSLEPGFDTEAFF
CDR3nt: TGTGCCTGGAGTCTCGAGCCTGGTTTCGATACTGAAGCTTTCTTT

d_gene: .
j_gene: TRBJ2-7
v_gene: TRBV10-2
len: 12
abundance: .
CDR3aa: CASSGDAGKQYF
CDR3nt: TGCGCCAGCAGTGGCGACGCGGGAAAGCAGTACTTC

d_gene: .
j_gene: TRBJ1-2
v_gene: TRBV4-1
len: 17
abundance: .
CDR3aa: CASTPSPGRTSYYGYTF
CDR3nt: TGCGCCAGCACGCCGAGTCCGGGACGTACTTCATACTATGGCTACACCTTC

d_gene: .
j_gene: TRBJ2-1
v_gene: TRBV19
len: 15
abundance: .
CDR3aa: CASSILGGIYNEQFF
CDR3nt: TGTGCCAGTAGTATACTTGGCGGGATCTACAATGAGCAGTTCTTC

d_gene: .
j_gene: TRBJ2-7
v_gene: TRBV19
len: 15
abundance: .
CDR3aa: CASSRSNTAAYEQYF
CDR3nt: TGTGCCAGCAGCCGTTCAAATACCGCCGCCTACGAGCAGTACTTC